This TCR beta chain was observed in a study of identical twins. This CDR3 contains 12 residues. V gave up 0 bases and J gave up 8 bases, with 10 bases separating them. Germline CDR1 and CDR2: SQVTM and ANQGSEA. Template switching, a step in the protocol, added a universal primer site, and cDNA carried unique molecular identifiers. TCRdb reprocessed the 5' RACE reads with MiXCR, giving one entry per CDR3 protein. The profile shows a few hundred thousand distinct CDR3 sequences, more than 9% of them singletons. Study results and caveats: Cord blood beta clonotypes present at high abundance carried fewer insertions; no such pattern appeared in memory repertoires. These conclusions were based on statistical analysis (cross-sectional, not following the same donors). Among out-of-frame alpha sequences shared by twins, low generation probability occurred in excess.

The sample holds many counts of this clonotype. Its antigen is as yet unknown. These data also formed part of another study, on yellow fever vaccine responses in identical twins.

The sample taken for sequencing was PBMCs. This clonotype was obtained from a young woman in good health. The V gene is TRBV29-1, the J gene TRBJ1-2, with D maybe TRBD1 (5 bases). Here the CDR3 DNA reads TGCAGCGTTGAAGAAGACAGTCGAGGCTACACCTTC. Residues: CSVEEDSRGYTF.